Following are 21 T cell receptor beta chains from one sample sequenced in a study of lymphopenia after photon versus proton radiotherapy. Only in-frame clones appear in the TCRdb table, and some are missing; sequencing was by immunoSEQ multiplex PCR. The table has 40,000 to 45,000 clones, about 86% seen once. This material consisted of peripheral blood, taken from a patient treated with proton-based radiotherapy. The receptors here all came from a woman aged 65 to 85 with pancreatic cancer. Some clones in this sample may be carry-over from other donors' samples.

The gene calls are TRBV4-3 and TRBJ2-5, with a possible D match to TRBD2 (6 bases). CDR3 size: 15 residues. V was shortened by 4 bases and J by 1 base, with 13 bases between the two germline ends. The germline gives CDR1 LGHNA, CDR2 YSLEER. The CDR3 is CASSLYGGAQETQYF. The CDR3 DNA reads TGCGCCAGCAGCCTTTATGGCGGGGCCCAAGAGACCCAGTACTTC.

This clone has just a few counts. The chain carries TRBV29-1 and TRBJ2-7; D is undetermined. V lost 5 bases, J lost 1 base, and 9 bases lay in between. The CDR3 totals 12 residues. Germline CDR1 reads SQVTM; CDR2 reads ANQGSEA. The CDR3 sequence: CSVLGVSYEQYF. CDR3 coding DNA: TGCAGCGTTCTTGGGGTTTCCTACGAGCAGTACTTC.

CDR3: CAISVGAGGINEQFF. The DNA for the CDR3 is TGTGCCATCAGTGTTGGTGCGGGAGGTATCAATGAGCAGTTCTTC. The chain recombines TRBV10-3 with TRBJ2-1, with 8 bases matching TRBD2. In germline, CDR1 is ENHRY, CDR2 SYGVKD. The CDR3 extends over 15 amino acids. V dropped 4 bases and J dropped 6; count of bases not matched to a gene: 8.

The chain couples TRBV5-1 to TRBJ1-4; D uncertain. Germline V CDR1 and CDR2: SGHRS, YFSETQ. V dropped 2 bases and J dropped 7 bases, with 15 bases sitting between them. CDR3 length: 15 amino acids. This CDR3 reads CASSFGVSEGEKLFF. For the CDR3, the DNA is TGCGCCAGCAGCTTCGGGGTCTCGGAGGGTGAAAAACTGTTTTTT.

This rearrangement joins TRBV29-1 to TRBJ2-2, with D possibly matching TRBD2 (6 bases). The V gene's germline CDR1 is SQVTM and CDR2 ANQGSEA. The ends were cut back, 6 bases at V and 2 bases at J, with 13 bases in the middle. The CDR3 loop spans 14 amino acids. The CDR3 DNA reads as TGCAGCGTATCGGGAGATCTTAACACCGGGGAGCTGTTTTTT. Its protein product is CSVSGDLNTGELFF.

This clone was counted between two and nine times. The rearrangement uses TRBV7-6 and TRBJ2-2; D unclear. The CDR3 runs to 12 residues. Germline V CDR1 and CDR2: SGHVS, FNYEAQ. V lost 2 bases and J lost 3, with 1 base in between. The CDR3 coding sequence is TGTGCCAGCAGCTTATACACCGGGGAGCTGTTTTTT. Amino acid sequence: CASSLYTGELFF.

This chain connects TRBV4-3 to TRBJ2-1, with TRBD2 matching 7 bases. V shed 4 bases and J 3 bases; nucleotides not matched to a gene: 12. The V gene's germline CDR1 is LGHNA and CDR2 YSLEER. This CDR3 region has 17 residues. CDR3 residues: CASSRSIGTISYNEQFF. The CDR3 nucleotides are TGCGCCAGCAGCCGTTCCATCGGGACTATAAGCTACAATGAGCAGTTCTTC.

In this sample, this clone turned up once. V and J are TRBV28 and TRBJ1-4; no firm D call. CDR3 length: 11 residues. Between the trimmed V and J ends, which lost 8 bases and 1 base, there was a span of 2 bases. The germline V gene encodes CDR1 MDHEN and CDR2 SYDVKM. The CDR3 sequence is CASRTNEKLFF. In nucleotides, the CDR3 is TGTGCCAGCCGAACTAATGAAAAACTGTTTTTT.

This sequence joins TRBV28 and TRBJ1-5, with no clear D. The CDR3 is 18 residues long. Trimming cost V 5 bases and J 0 bases, with 20 bases left between them. Germline-derived CDR1 and CDR2 are MDHEN and SYDVKM. The CDR3 reads CASSPTPFLRDSNQPQHF. In DNA, the CDR3 is TGTGCCAGCAGTCCTACACCCTTCTTGAGGGATAGCAATCAGCCCCAGCATTTT.

The V and J genes are TRBV30 and TRBJ1-5; D uncertain. V lost 2 bases and J lost 4, with 9 bases in between. Germline CDR1 and CDR2: GTSNPN and SVGIG (reference sequence). This CDR3 has 13 residues. The CDR3 protein is CAWSNSWNQPQHF. CDR3 in DNA: TGTGCCTGGAGTAACAGTTGGAATCAGCCCCAGCATTTT.

The chain recombines TRBV19 with TRBJ1-2; 7 positions match TRBD1. There are 16 residues in the CDR3. In germline, CDR1 is LNHDA, CDR2 SQIVND (reference sequence). The V and J ends lost 3 bases and 0 bases, in that order; junction bases with no gene match: 7. As DNA, the CDR3 is TGTGCCAGTAGTATTCCGGGACAGACCCCTAACTATGGCTACACCTTC. It translates to CASSIPGQTPNYGYTF.

The chain has TRBV29-1 and TRBJ2-7, with D perhaps matching TRBD1 (5 bases). The ends were cut back, 7 bases at V and 0 bases at J, with 16 bases in the middle. The CDR3 has 14 residues. Germline loops: CDR1 SQVTM, CDR2 ANQGSEA. CDR3 sequence reads: CSAKETASSYEQYF. The CDR3 nucleotides are TGCAGCGCCAAAGAGACAGCCAGCTCCTACGAGCAGTACTTC.

The V gene is TRBV6-1, the J gene TRBJ2-2; tentatively, D is TRBD1 or TRBD2 (5 bases each). The germline gives CDR1 MNHNS, CDR2 SASEGT. The CDR3 contains 15 residues. V lost 6 bases, J lost 0 bases, and 11 bases lay in between. This CDR3 reads CASSKGPANTGELFF. The DNA of the CDR3 is TGTGCCAGCAGCAAGGGACCAGCGAACACCGGGGAGCTGTTTTTT.

This chain joins TRBV18 and TRBJ2-7; D possibly matches TRBD1 or TRBD2 (7 bases each). The V end was cut by 2 bases, the J end by 3 bases, with 14 bases between. The CDR3 runs 15 residues. Germline V lookup: CDR1 KGHSH, CDR2 LQKENI. In DNA, the CDR3 is TGTGCCAGCTCACCAACAGCGGGACAGAGCTACGAGCAGTACTTC. Amino acids: CASSPTAGQSYEQYF.

The chain combines TRBV2 with TRBJ2-6; TRBD1 aligns across 9 bases. V gave up 5 bases and J gave up 3 bases; unmatched junction bases: 5. This CDR3 region has 16 residues. The germline V gene encodes CDR1 SNHLY and CDR2 FYNNEI. The CDR3 DNA follows: TGTGCCAGCAGTCGACAGGGGGTAGGTGGGGCCAACGTCCTGACTTTC. This codes for CASSRQGVGGANVLTF.

The chain is built from TRBV28 and TRBJ1-1; D may be TRBD1 (6 bases). V was shortened by 4 bases and J by 4 bases, with 16 bases between the two germline ends. The CDR3 loop spans 15 amino acids. In germline, CDR1 is MDHEN, CDR2 SYDVKM. CDR3 residues: CASSSGGAGRTEAFF. CDR3 coding DNA: TGTGCCAGCAGTTCGGGGGGCGCAGGTCGCACTGAAGCTTTCTTT.

The chain is built from TRBV11-3 and TRBJ2-7, with D possibly TRBD1 on 5 matching bases. V dropped 1 base and J dropped 1 base, with 5 bases sitting between them. In germline, CDR1 is SGHNT, CDR2 YENEEA. CDR3 length equals 13 residues. CDR3 nucleotides: TGTGCCAGCAGCTTAGCAGGGTCCTACGAGCAGTACTTC. It is translated as CASSLAGSYEQYF. Based on the CDR3 plus reference TRBV11-3 and TRBJ2-7, the full variable domain is EAGVVQSPRYKIIEKKQPVAFWCNPISGHNTLYWYLQNLGQGPELLIRYENEEAVDDSQLPKDRFSAERLKGVDSTLKIQPAELGDSAVYLCASSLAGSYEQYFGPGTRLTVT.

This clone was detected only once. This rearrangement joins TRBV28 to TRBJ1-6, with D unresolved. Germline-derived CDR1 and CDR2 are MDHEN and SYDVKM. The V end was cut by 5 bases, the J end by 7 bases, with 12 bases between. The CDR3 length is 14 residues. CDR3 DNA sequence: TGTGCCAGCAGTATAGGACGGACGAATTCACCCCTCCACTTT. Translating gives CASSIGRTNSPLHF.

A few counts support this clone. The chain employs TRBV29-1 and TRBJ2-7; perhaps TRBD2 as D (6 bases). Germline values: CDR1 SQVTM, CDR2 ANQGSEA. V was pared by 0 bases and J by 1 base, with 16 bases between. The CDR3 is 16 residues long. Here the CDR3 DNA reads TGCAGCGTTGAAGATCTTCAGTACGGGGGATCCTACGAGCAGTACTTC. This translates into CSVEDLQYGGSYEQYF.

The CDR3 DNA is TGTGCCAGCAGCGTTCAGCCGTCGGGCTACGAGCAGTACTTC. Translated, it gives CASSVQPSGYEQYF. The chain carries TRBV9 and TRBJ2-7; D call uncertain. Trimming stripped 2 bases from V and 3 bases from J, with 12 bases between. CDR1 and CDR2 (germline): SGDLS, YYNGEE. CDR3 size: 14 residues.

This clone appeared a single time. V usage is TRBV20-1 and J usage is TRBJ2-7; 10 bases fit TRBD2. The CDR3 is 11 amino acids. Germline CDR1 DFQATT, CDR2 SNEGSKA (reference sequence). The V gene end was trimmed by 6 bases and the J gene end by 8 bases; junction bases not matched to a gene: 4. The CDR3 region is CSAGTSAKQYF. The DNA for the CDR3 is TGCAGTGCAGGGACTAGCGCTAAGCAGTACTTC.